These 21 T cell receptor beta chains came from one sample sequenced in a study of blood T cell repertoires in COVID-19. Sequenced by immunoSEQ multiplex PCR; TCRdb stores in-frame clones only, minus some. The sample records roughly 340,000 clones, more than 75% being singletons. The sample consisted of peripheral blood. These TCRs come from a woman in her late teens or twenties who had recovered from COVID-19.

CDR3 nucleotide sequence: TGTGCCTGGAGTGCCCCTTACACAACAGGGGGCTGGTATGGCTACACCTTC. Encoded protein: CAWSAPYTTGGWYGYTF. The V gene is TRBV30, the J gene TRBJ1-2; 9 nucleotides align to TRBD1. The CDR3 runs to 17 residues. CDR1 and CDR2 from the germline V gene are GTSNPN and SVGIG (reference sequence). V lost 1 base to trimming and J lost 5 bases; unmatched junction nucleotides: 14.

V and J are TRBV19 and TRBJ1-1, with a weak D call TRBD1 (5 bases). Per the germline V gene, CDR1 is LNHDA and CDR2 is SQIVND (reference sequence). The CDR3 covers 14 residues. Between the trimmed V and J ends, which lost 7 bases and 3 bases, there was a span of 15 bases. The CDR3: CASTTWGGDTEAFF. DNA of the CDR3: TGTGCCAGTACCACCTGGGGGGGGGACACTGAAGCTTTCTTT. Together with reference TRBV19 and TRBJ1-1, the CDR3 gives the full variable domain: DGGITQSPKYLFRKEGQNVTLSCEQNLNHDAMYWYRQDPGQGLRLIYYSQIVNDFQKGDIAEGYSVSREKKESFPLTVTSAQKNPTAFYLCASTTWGGDTEAFFGQGTRLTVV.

This clone was detected only once. This chain uses TRBV5-6 with TRBJ2-5; 7 bases map to TRBD1. The germline V gene encodes CDR1 SGHDT and CDR2 YYEEEE. CDR3 length: 13 amino acids. V lost 4 bases, J lost 5 bases, and 5 bases stayed unmatched. The CDR3 reads CASSMTGYETQYF. The CDR3 coding sequence is TGTGCCAGCAGCATGACAGGGTACGAGACCCAGTACTTC. Full variable domain (missing parts from reference TRBV5-6 and TRBJ2-5): DAGVTQSPTHLIKTRGQQVTLRCSPKSGHDTVSWYQQALGQGPQFIFQYYEEEERQRGNFPDRFSGHQFPNYSSELNVNALLLGDSALYLCASSMTGYETQYFGPGTRLLVL.

On this clone itself: At one end the junction does not follow the germline gene, possibly because of a read error. The rearrangement uses TRBV29-1 and TRBJ1-1; TRBD1 might be the D (5 bases). CDR1 and CDR2 from the germline V gene are SQVTM and ANQGSEA. The CDR3 has 14 amino acids. The CDR3 loop is CSVEGQTLGTEAFF. The CDR3 coding sequence is TGCAGCGTCGAAGGACAAACCCTGGGCACTGAAGCTTTCTTT.

This rearrangement joins TRBV13 to TRBJ1-2; the D gene is possibly TRBD1 (5 bases). From germline, CDR1 is PRHDT and CDR2 FYEKMQ (reference sequence). V lost 0 bases and J 4 bases, leaving 15 bases between the germline ends. This CDR3 comprises 16 residues. Here the CDR3 reads CASSLGVGGQPYGYTF. CDR3 DNA: TGTGCCAGCAGCTTAGGAGTGGGCGGACAACCCTATGGCTACACCTTC.

The DNA of the CDR3 is TGTGCCAGCAGCTTGGCCGGGGGGCCGGCTAATGAAAAACTGTTTTTT. It encodes CASSLAGGPANEKLFF. V and J are TRBV5-6 and TRBJ1-4; D might be TRBD1 (6 bases). The CDR3 covers 16 residues. The V end was cut by 0 bases, the J end by 3 bases, with 12 bases between. The germline V gene encodes CDR1 SGHDT and CDR2 YYEEEE.

This chain uses TRBV6-2 or TRBV6-3 with TRBJ2-1; D is unclear. CDR3 length: 12 residues. In germline, CDR1 is MNHEY, CDR2 SVGEGT. Trimming took off 5 bases at V and 9 bases at J, with 11 bases between the two ends. Here the CDR3 reads CASSNTGSEQFF. The CDR3 DNA follows: TGTGCCAGCAGTAATACCGGGTCTGAGCAGTTCTTC.

This sequence joins TRBV19 and TRBJ2-7; D might be TRBD1 (6 bases). The CDR3 runs 14 residues. The germline gives CDR1 LNHDA, CDR2 SQIVND (reference sequence). V shed 6 bases and J shed 7 bases, with 19 bases lying between them. The CDR3 DNA sequence: TGTGCCAGTAGCTCGTATACAGGGTCCGGGGAGCAGTACGTC. Translated: CASSSYTGSGEQYV.

This sequence joins TRBV5-1 and TRBJ2-5, with a weak D call TRBD1 (6 bases). The CDR3 covers 16 residues. Germline CDR1 reads SGHRS; CDR2 reads YFSETQ. V was clipped by 2 bases and J by 1 base, with 15 bases between them. CDR3 amino acids: CASSFAGDSGQETQYF. The CDR3 coding sequence is TGCGCCAGCAGCTTTGCAGGGGATTCGGGCCAAGAGACCCAGTACTTC.

This clone was recorded only once. This chain uses TRBV2 with TRBJ1-5, with TRBD1 identical over 7 bases. CDR1 is SNHLY and CDR2 is FYNNEI in the germline V gene. This CDR3 is 15 amino acids long. Trimming cost V 7 bases and J 7 bases; bases outside gene matches: 13. The CDR3 bases are TGTGCCAGCACCATCGACAGGGTCGGTAACCAGCCCCAGCATTTT. It yields the protein CASTIDRVGNQPQHF.

The chain links TRBV11-2 to TRBJ2-5, with 16 bases identical to TRBD2. The germline V gene encodes CDR1 SGHAT and CDR2 FQNNGV. This CDR3 has 18 residues. The J segment lost 2 bases and the V segment lost 5 bases, leaving 8 bases of the junction unmatched. CDR3: CASSLGLAGGLKQETQYF. For the CDR3, the DNA is TGTGCCAGCAGCCTGGGACTAGCGGGAGGGCTTAAACAAGAGACCCAGTACTTC.

The chain recombines TRBV11-3 with TRBJ2-1; 14 bases match TRBD2. The J segment lost 7 bases and the V segment lost 8 bases, leaving 7 bases of the junction unmatched. This CDR3 region has 15 residues. Germline CDR1 is SGHNT and CDR2 is YENEEA. The CDR3 protein is CASGTGLAGVNEQFF. The CDR3 nucleotides are TGTGCCAGCGGGACGGGACTAGCGGGAGTTAATGAGCAGTTCTTC.

The chain recombines TRBV29-1 with TRBJ2-1, with TRBD2 identical over 7 bases. This CDR3 region has 12 residues. With 6 bases clipped from V and 6 bases from J, the junction kept 5 bases outside the gene matches. Germline V gene sequence: CDR1 SQVTM, CDR2 ANQGSEA. DNA of the CDR3: TGCAGCGTCGGCGGGGGAATCAATGAGCAGTTCTTC. This gives the protein CSVGGGINEQFF.

The rearrangement joins TRBV27 to TRBJ1-6; D is ambiguous. Trimming left V 7 bases short and J 7 bases short, with 5 bases between. The CDR3 consists of 11 residues. Germline-derived CDR1 and CDR2 are MNHEY and SMNVEV (reference sequence). CDR3 nucleotides: TGTGCCAGCAAACAGAATTCACCCCTCCACTTT. Protein: CASKQNSPLHF.

This chain links TRBV6-5 with TRBJ1-2; 7 nucleotides match TRBD1. Germline assignment: CDR1 MNHEY and CDR2 SVGAGI. This CDR3 contains 15 residues. V dropped 5 bases and J dropped 4; count of bases not matched to a gene: 10. CDR3 bases: TGTGCCAGCAGTCGAAGAGGGGGCGCGAGCTATGGCTACACCTTC. Encoded protein: CASSRRGGASYGYTF.

The genes are TRBV18 and TRBJ2-7; unclear D gene. The CDR3 length is 14 residues. Trimming shortened V by 5 bases and J by 2 bases, and 13 bases separated the two germline ends. CDR1 and CDR2 (germline): KGHSH, LQKENI. The CDR3 nucleotides read TGTGCCAGCTCATCGACTTTCCCCCCCTACGAGCAGTACGTC. Residues: CASSSTFPPYEQYV.

This clone appeared a single time. The chain is built from TRBV27 and TRBJ1-1, with TRBD1 as a possible D gene (5 bases). Trimming pared 3 bases from V and 5 bases from J, leaving 13 bases between. This CDR3 comprises 14 residues. CDR1 and CDR2 (germline): MNHEY, SMNVEV (reference sequence). The CDR3: CASSFGGTRTEAFF. Here the CDR3 DNA reads TGTGCCAGCAGTTTTGGAGGGACGAGGACTGAAGCTTTCTTT.

CDR3 nucleotide sequence: TGTGCTAGTGGTTTGGGCCGGGTTAGCACAGATACGCAGTATTTT. Encoded protein: CASGLGRVSTDTQYF. J is TRBJ2-3 and V is TRBV12-5; D gene ambiguous. CDR1 is LGHNT, CDR2 FRNRAP, per germline. The V end lost 1 base, the J end lost 0 bases, and 8 bases lay between the germline ends. There are 15 residues in the CDR3.

This chain uses TRBV6-5 with TRBJ1-5, with a possible D match to TRBD1 (5 bases). Trimming took off 5 bases at V and 4 bases at J, with 9 bases between the two ends. The CDR3 has 13 residues. Germline CDR1 reads MNHEY; CDR2 reads SVGAGI. The CDR3 DNA is TGTGCCAGCAGTAGCGACAGAAATCAGCCCCAGCATTTT. Amino acids: CASSSDRNQPQHF.

The chain is built from TRBV5-1 and TRBJ2-5; 8 bases agree with TRBD1. Germline CDR1 is SGHRS and CDR2 is YFSETQ. The CDR3 runs 16 residues. The J segment lost 4 bases and the V segment lost 0 bases, leaving 8 bases of the junction unmatched. Written as DNA, the CDR3 is TGCGCCAGCAGCTTGGCCCTCAGGGGGCGTGGAGAGACCCAGTACTTC. It encodes CASSLALRGRGETQYF.

This rearrangement joins TRBV5-5 to TRBJ2-7; 9 bases agree with TRBD1. The CDR3 is made up of 16 amino acids. The ends lost 0 bases at V and 0 bases at J; junction bases unmatched: 4. Germline CDR1 is SGHKS and CDR2 is YYEKEE (reference sequence). The CDR3 reads CASSLDGQGISYEQYV. In DNA form, the CDR3 reads TGTGCCAGCAGCTTGGATGGACAGGGGATCTCCTACGAGCAGTACGTC.